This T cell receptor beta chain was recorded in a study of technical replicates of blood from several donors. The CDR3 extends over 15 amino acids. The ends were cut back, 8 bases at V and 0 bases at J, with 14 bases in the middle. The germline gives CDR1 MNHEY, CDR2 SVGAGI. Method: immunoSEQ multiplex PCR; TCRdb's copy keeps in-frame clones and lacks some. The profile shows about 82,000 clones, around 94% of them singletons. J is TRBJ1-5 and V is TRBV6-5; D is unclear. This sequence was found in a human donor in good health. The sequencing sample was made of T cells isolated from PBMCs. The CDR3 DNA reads TGTGCCAGCGGTATGCGACAAGATAGCAATCAGCCCCAGCATTTT. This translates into CASGMRQDSNQPQHF.